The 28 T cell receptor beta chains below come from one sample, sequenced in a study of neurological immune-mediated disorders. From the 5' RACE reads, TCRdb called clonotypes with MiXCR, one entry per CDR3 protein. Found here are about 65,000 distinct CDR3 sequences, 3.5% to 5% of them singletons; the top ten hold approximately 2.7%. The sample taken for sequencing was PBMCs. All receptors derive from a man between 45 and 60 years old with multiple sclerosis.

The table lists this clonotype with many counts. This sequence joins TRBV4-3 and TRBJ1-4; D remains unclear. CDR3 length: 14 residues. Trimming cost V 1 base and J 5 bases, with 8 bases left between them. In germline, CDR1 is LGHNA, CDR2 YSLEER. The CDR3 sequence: CASSQGAWNEKLFF. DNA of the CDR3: TGCGCCAGCAGCCAAGGGGCGTGGAATGAAAAACTGTTTTTT.

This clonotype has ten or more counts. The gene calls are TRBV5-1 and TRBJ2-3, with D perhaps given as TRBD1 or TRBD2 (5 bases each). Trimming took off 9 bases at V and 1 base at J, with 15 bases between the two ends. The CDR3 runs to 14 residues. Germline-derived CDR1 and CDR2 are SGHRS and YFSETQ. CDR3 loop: CATAPGTGTDTQYF. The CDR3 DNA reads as TGCGCCACCGCCCCGGGGACGGGCACAGATACGCAGTATTTT.

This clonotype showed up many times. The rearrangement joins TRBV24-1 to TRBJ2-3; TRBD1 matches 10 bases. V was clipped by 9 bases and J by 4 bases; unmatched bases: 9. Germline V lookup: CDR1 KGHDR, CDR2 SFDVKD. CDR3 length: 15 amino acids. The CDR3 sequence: CATADRGDGPDTQYF. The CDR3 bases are TGTGCCACCGCGGACAGGGGGGATGGCCCAGATACGCAGTATTTT.

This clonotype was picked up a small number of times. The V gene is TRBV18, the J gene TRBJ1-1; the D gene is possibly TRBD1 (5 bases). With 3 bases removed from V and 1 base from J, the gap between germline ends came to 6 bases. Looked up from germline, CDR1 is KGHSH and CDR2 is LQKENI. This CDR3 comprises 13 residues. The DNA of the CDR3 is TGTGCCAGCTCACCTGGACAGAACACTGAAGCTTTCTTT. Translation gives CASSPGQNTEAFF. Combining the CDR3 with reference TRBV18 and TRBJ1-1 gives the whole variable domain NAGVMQNPRHLVRRRGQEARLRCSPMKGHSHVYWYRQLPEEGLKFMVYLQKENIIDESGMPKERFSAEFPKEGPSILRIQQVVRGDSAAYFCASSPGQNTEAFFGQGTRLTVV.

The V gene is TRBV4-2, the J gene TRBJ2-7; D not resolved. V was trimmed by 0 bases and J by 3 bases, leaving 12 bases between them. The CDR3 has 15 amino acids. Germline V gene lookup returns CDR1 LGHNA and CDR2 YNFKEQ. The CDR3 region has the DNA TGTGCCAGCAGCCAAGACGGTCAGGATAACTACGAGCAGTACTTC. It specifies CASSQDGQDNYEQYF.

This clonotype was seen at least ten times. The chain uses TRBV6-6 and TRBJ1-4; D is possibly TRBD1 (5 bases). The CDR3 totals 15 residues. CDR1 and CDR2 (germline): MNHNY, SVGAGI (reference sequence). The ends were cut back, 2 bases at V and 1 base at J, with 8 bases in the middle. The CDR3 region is CASSYGGGTNEKLFF. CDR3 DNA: TGTGCCAGCAGTTACGGCGGGGGAACTAATGAAAAACTGTTTTTT.

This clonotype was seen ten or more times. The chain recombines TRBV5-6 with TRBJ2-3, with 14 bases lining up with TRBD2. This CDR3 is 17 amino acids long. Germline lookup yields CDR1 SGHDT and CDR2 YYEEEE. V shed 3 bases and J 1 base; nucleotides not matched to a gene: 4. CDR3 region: CASSYRTSGGRTDTQYF. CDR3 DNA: TGTGCCAGCAGCTATAGGACTAGCGGGGGGCGCACAGATACGCAGTATTTT.

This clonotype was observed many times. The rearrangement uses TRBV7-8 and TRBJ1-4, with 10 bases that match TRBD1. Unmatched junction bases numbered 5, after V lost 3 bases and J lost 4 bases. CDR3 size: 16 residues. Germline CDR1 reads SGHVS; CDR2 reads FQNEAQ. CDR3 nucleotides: TGTGCCAGCAGCTTGGATAGGACAGGGGGTAATGAAAAACTGTTTTTT. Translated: CASSLDRTGGNEKLFF.

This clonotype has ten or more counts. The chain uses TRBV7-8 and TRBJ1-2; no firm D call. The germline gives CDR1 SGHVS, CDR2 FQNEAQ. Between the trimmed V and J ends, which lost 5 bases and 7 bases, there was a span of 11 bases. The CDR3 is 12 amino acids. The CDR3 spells CASSLPTGGYTF. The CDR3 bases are TGTGCCAGCAGCCTCCCGACGGGTGGCTACACCTTC.

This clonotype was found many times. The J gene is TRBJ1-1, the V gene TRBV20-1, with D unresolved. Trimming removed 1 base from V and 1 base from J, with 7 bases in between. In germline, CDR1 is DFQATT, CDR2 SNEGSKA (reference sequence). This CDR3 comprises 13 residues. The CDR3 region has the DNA TGCAGTGCTAGAGTGGCAGGGAACACTGAAGCTTTCTTT. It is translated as CSARVAGNTEAFF.

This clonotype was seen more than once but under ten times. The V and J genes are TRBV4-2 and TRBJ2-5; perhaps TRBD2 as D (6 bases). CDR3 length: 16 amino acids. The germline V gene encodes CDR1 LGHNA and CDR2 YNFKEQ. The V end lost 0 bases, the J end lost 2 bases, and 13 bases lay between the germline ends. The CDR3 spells CASSQEGGRRQETQYF. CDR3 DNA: TGTGCCAGCAGCCAAGAGGGGGGACGGAGACAAGAGACCCAGTACTTC.

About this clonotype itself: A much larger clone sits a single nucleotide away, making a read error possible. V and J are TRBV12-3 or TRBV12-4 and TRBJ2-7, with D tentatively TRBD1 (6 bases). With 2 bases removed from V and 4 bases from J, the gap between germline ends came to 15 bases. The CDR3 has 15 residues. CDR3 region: CASSLSARGGYEQYF. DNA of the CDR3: TGTGCCAGCAGTTTATCGGCTAGAGGGGGATACGAGCAGTACTTC.

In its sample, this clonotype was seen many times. CDR3 protein: CSARDSAGLPGEQFF. In nucleotides, the CDR3 is TGCAGTGCTAGAGACTCTGCAGGCCTGCCGGGTGAGCAGTTCTTC. V is TRBV20-1 and J is TRBJ2-1; D not resolved. V lost 0 bases and J lost 9, with 18 bases in between. CDR1 and CDR2 from the germline V gene are DFQATT and SNEGSKA (reference sequence). CDR3 length equals 15 residues.

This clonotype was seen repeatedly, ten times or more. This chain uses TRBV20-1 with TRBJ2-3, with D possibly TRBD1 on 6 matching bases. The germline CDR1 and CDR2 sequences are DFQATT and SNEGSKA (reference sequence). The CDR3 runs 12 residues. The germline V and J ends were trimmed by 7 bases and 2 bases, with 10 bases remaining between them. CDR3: CSVQGSTDTQYF. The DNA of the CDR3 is TGCAGTGTACAGGGATCCACAGATACGCAGTATTTT.

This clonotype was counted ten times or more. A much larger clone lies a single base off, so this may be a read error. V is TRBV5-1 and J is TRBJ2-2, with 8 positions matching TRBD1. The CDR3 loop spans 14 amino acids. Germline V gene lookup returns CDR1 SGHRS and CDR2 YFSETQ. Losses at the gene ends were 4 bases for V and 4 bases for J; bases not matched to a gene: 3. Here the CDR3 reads CASSRQGTTGELFF. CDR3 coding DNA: TGCGCCAGCAGCCGACAGGGGACCACCGGGGAGCTGTTTTTT.

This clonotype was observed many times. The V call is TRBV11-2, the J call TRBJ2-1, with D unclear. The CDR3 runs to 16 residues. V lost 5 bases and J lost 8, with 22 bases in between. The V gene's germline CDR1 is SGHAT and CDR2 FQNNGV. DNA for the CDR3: TGTGCCAGCAGCGGATGGGTGTCGGTAGGCCGCGATGAGCAGTTCTTC. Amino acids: CASSGWVSVGRDEQFF. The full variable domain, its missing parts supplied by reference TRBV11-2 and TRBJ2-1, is EAGVAQSPRYKIIEKRQSVAFWCNPISGHATLYWYQQILGQGPKLLIQFQNNGVVDDSQLPKDRFSAERLKGVDSTLKIQPAKLEDSAVYLCASSGWVSVGRDEQFFGPGTRLTVL.

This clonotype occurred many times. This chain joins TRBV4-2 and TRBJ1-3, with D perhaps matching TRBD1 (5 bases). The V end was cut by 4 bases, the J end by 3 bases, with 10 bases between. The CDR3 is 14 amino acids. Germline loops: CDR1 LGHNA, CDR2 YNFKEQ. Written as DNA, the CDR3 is TGTGCCAGCAGCCGACCGGGGGATGGAAACACCATATATTTT. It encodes CASSRPGDGNTIYF.

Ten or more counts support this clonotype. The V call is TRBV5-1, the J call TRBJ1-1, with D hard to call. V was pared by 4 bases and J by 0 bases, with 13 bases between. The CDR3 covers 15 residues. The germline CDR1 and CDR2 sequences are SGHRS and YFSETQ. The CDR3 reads CASSPMALMNTEAFF. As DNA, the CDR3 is TGCGCCAGCAGCCCAATGGCGCTTATGAACACTGAAGCTTTCTTT.

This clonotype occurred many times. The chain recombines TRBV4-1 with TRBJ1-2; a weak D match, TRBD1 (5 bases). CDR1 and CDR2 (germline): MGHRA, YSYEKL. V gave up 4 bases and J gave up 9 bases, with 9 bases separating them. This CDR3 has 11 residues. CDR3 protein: CASSRDGSYTF. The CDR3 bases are TGCGCCAGCAGCCGGGACGGAAGCTACACCTTC.

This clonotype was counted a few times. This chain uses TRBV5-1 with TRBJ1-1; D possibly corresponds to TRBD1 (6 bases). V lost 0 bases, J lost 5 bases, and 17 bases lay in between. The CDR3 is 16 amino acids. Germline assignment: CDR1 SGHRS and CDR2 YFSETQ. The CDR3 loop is CASSLGPSGASTEAFF. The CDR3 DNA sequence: TGCGCCAGCAGCTTGGGTCCATCAGGGGCGTCGACTGAAGCTTTCTTT. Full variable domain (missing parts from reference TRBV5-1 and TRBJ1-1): KAGVTQTPRYLIKTRGQQVTLSCSPISGHRSVSWYQQTPGQGLQFLFEYFSETQRNKGNFPGRFSGRQFSNSRSEMNVSTLELGDSALYLCASSLGPSGASTEAFFGQGTRLTVV.

The CDR3 coding sequence is TGTGCCAGCAGTCGTAATGGGGCTGGGAATACGCAGTATTTT. This encodes CASSRNGAGNTQYF. The chain has TRBV12-3 or TRBV12-4 and TRBJ2-3; maybe TRBD1 (5 bases). V was shortened by 5 bases and J by 7 bases, with 16 bases between the two germline ends. The CDR3 spans 14 residues.

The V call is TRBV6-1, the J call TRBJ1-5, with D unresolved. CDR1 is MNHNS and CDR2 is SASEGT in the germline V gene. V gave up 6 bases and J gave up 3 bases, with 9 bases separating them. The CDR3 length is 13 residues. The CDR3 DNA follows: TGTGCCAGCAGGCGGGAAACCAATCAGCCCCAGCATTTT. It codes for CASRRETNQPQHF.

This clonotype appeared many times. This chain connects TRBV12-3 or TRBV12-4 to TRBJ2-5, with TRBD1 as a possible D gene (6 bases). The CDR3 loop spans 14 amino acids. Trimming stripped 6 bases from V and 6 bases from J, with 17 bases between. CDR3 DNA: TGTGCCAGCAGCCAGGGGCCTAGCTCTAAGACCCAGTACTTC. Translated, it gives CASSQGPSSKTQYF.

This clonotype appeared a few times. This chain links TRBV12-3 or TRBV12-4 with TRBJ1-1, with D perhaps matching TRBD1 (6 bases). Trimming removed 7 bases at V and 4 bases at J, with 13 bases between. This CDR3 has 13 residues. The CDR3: CASNWGAPTEAFF. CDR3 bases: TGTGCCAGCAATTGGGGGGCGCCCACTGAAGCTTTCTTT.

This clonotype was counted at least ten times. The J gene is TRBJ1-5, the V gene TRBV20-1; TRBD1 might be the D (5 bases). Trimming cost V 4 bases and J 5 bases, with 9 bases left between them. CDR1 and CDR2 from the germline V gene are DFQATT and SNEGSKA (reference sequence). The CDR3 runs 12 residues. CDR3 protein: CSATSRDQPQHF. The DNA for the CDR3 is TGCAGTGCTACGAGCAGGGATCAGCCCCAGCATTTT.

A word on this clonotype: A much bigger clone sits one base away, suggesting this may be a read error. CDR3 region: CAIRTDKSGNTIYF. The CDR3 DNA is TGTGCCATCCGGACCGACAAATCTGGAAACACCATATATTTT. The chain is built from TRBV10-3 and TRBJ1-3, with no clear D. This CDR3 has 14 residues. Germline V gene data show CDR1 as ENHRY and CDR2 as SYGVKD. V lost 8 bases, J lost 1 base, and 12 bases lay in between.

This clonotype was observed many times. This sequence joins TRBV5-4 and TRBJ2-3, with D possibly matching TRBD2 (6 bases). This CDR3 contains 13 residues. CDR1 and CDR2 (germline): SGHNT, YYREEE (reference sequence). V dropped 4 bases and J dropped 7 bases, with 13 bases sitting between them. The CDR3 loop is CASSTTGEYTQYF. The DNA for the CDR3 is TGTGCCAGCAGCACGACGGGAGAGTATACGCAGTATTTT.

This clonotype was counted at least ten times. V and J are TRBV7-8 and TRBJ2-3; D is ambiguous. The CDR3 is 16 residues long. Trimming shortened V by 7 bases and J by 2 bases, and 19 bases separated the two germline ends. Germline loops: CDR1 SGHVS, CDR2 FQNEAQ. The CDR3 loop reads CASIPPGFRNTDTQYF. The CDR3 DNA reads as TGTGCCAGCATCCCACCCGGTTTTCGAAACACAGATACGCAGTATTTT.